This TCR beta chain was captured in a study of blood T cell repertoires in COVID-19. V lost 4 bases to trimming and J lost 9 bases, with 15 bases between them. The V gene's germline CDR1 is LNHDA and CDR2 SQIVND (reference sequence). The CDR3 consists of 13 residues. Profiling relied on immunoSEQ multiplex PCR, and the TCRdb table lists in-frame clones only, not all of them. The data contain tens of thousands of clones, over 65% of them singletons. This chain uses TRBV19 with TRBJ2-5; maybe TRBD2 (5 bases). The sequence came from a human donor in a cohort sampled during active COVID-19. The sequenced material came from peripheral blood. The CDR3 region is CASSTSLEAAQYF. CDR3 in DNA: TGTGCCAGTAGTACCTCCCTAGAAGCGGCCCAGTACTTC.